Listed below are T cell receptor beta chains from one sample, sequenced in a study of siplizumab effects on memory and regulatory T cells. The table came from immunoSEQ multiplex PCR; TCRdb's copy has only in-frame clones and leaves some out. The data show approximately 68,000 clones, about 90% seen once. Material: CD8+ T cells sorted from blood. The receptor set was obtained from a human donor in good health. Each CDR3 is given with its conserved first and last residue. The order of the fields is D gene, clone size, J gene, V gene, CDR3 DNA, CDR3 protein. A D gene is named only where the DNA matches it firmly. For some rows the clone size is stated as once, few or many, or as a class when expanded; others skip it.

TRBD1 . TRBJ1-4 TRBV7-7 TGTGCCAGCAGCGCCGGACAGGGGGCTTATGAAAAACTGTTTTTT CASSAGQGAYEKLFF
. . TRBJ2-1 TRBV5-1 TGCGCCAGCAGCTCAACAGGCTATGAGCAGTTCTTC CASSSTGYEQFF
. . TRBJ2-3 TRBV27 TGTGCCAGCAGTTCCACAGGACAAGGCACAGATACGCAGTATTTT CASSSTGQGTDTQYF
. . TRBJ1-2 TRBV10-3 TGTGCCATCAGTGAGTCGAATTCCGGGAACTATGGGAAGACCTTC CAISESNSGNYGKTF
TRBD2 . TRBJ2-1 TRBV6-4 TGTGCCAGCAGCGAAGCGGGAGGCTCCTACAATGAGCAGTTCTTC CASSEAGGSYNEQFF
. once TRBJ2-7 TRBV2 TGTGCCAGCAGTGTTACACAGACTAAAGGGTACGAGCAGTACTTC CASSVTQTKGYEQYF
. . TRBJ1-6 TRBV27 TGTGCCAGCAGTTTATGGGGGAGCTCACCCCTCCACTTT CASSLWGSSPLHF
TRBD1 . TRBJ2-7 TRBV7-7 TGTGCCAGCAGCCTCGCGACAGGGACCTCCTACGAGCAGTACTTC CASSLATGTSYEQYF
TRBD2 . TRBJ2-2 TRBV7-9 TGTGCCAGCGGGGAGCGGGAGACTCCAAGGGGGGAGCTGTTTTTT CASGERETPRGELFF
TRBD1 few TRBJ2-6 TRBV5-1 TGCGCCAGCAGCACTGGACAGGGTGGTTTCTCTGGGGCCAACGTCCTGACTTTC CASSTGQGGFSGANVLTF
. . TRBJ2-1 TRBV10-1 TGCGCCAGCAGTGATAGAAGCGGGCCCTACAATGAGCAGTTCTTC CASSDRSGPYNEQFF
TRBD1 . TRBJ1-2 TRBV7-9 TGTGCCAGCAGCTTAGACGGGACAGGATTCTACTATGGCTACACCTTC CASSLDGTGFYYGYTF
TRBD2 once TRBJ2-1 TRBV13 TGTGCCAGCAGCTTTACTAGCGGCCTGTACAATGAGCAGTTCTTC CASSFTSGLYNEQFF
. . TRBJ2-7 TRBV5-1 TGCGCCAGCAGCCCCACGGACAGAGTCTACGAGCAGTACTTC CASSPTDRVYEQYF
. . TRBJ1-5 TRBV28 TGTGCCAGCAGTTTATCGCGTCTGGGGGGCAATCAGCCCCAGCATTTT CASSLSRLGGNQPQHF
TRBD2 . TRBJ2-7 TRBV10-3 TGTGCCATCAGTGATCCGGGAGGGGGAAGGGACGAGCAGTACTTC CAISDPGGGRDEQYF
. . TRBJ2-3 TRBV25-1 TGTGCCAGCAGTGACACCGGCGCGGGAGATACGCAGTATTTT CASSDTGAGDTQYF
. . TRBJ2-5 TRBV21-1 TGTGCCAGCAGCAAAGCCTTAGGGACAGCCTTTCAAGAGACCCAGTACTTC CASSKALGTAFQETQYF
. . TRBJ2-7 TRBV5-4 TGTGCCAGCAGCAGAAGACAGAGCTCCTACGAGCAGTACTTC CASSRRQSSYEQYF
TRBD2 . TRBJ2-1 TRBV19 TGTGCCAGTAGTATAGTTACTAGCGGGAGCGGGAATGAGCAGTTCTTC CASSIVTSGSGNEQFF
. . TRBJ2-1 TRBV7-9 TGTGCCAGCAGCTTACCCTCTGGGAGAGCCTACAATGAGCAGTTCTTC CASSLPSGRAYNEQFF
. . TRBJ1-2 TRBV7-8 TGTGCCAGCAGCCCGAGGGACACTAGATCGGGCTACACCTTC CASSPRDTRSGYTF
. . TRBJ2-1 TRBV10-3 TGTGCCAGCTACGGTAGTTCCATGGGCAATGAGCAGTTCTTC CASYGSSMGNEQFF
TRBD2 . TRBJ2-1 TRBV7-8 TGTGCCAGCAGCTTAGTACTTCTAGCGGGAGGTATCTACAATGAGCAGTTCTTC CASSLVLLAGGIYNEQFF
. . TRBJ2-7 TRBV15 TGTGCCACCAGCCCTGACGGGAATACCTACGAGCAGTACTTC CATSPDGNTYEQYF
TRBD1 . TRBJ2-7 TRBV28 TGTGCCAGCAGTTCGGACAGGGCATCCCACGAGCAGTACTTC CASSSDRASHEQYF
. . TRBJ2-7 TRBV27 TGTGCCAGCAGCACCCGGGGGAGGTACTACGAGCAGTACTTC CASSTRGRYYEQYF
TRBD2 once TRBJ2-2 TRBV11-2 TGTGCCAGCACCTCCTCGGGGGGCACCGGGGAGCTGTTTTTT CASTSSGGTGELFF
. few TRBJ1-1 TRBV7-9 TGTGCCAGCAGCTCCTTTAACACTGAAGCTTTCTTT CASSSFNTEAFF
. . TRBJ1-5 TRBV6-1 TGTGCCAGCAGTGATCTCTTTTATAGCAATCAGCCCCAGCATTTT CASSDLFYSNQPQHF
. . TRBJ2-7 TRBV11-2 TGTGCCAGGGAGTCACCGACTCAGGGGCGCGAGCAGTACTTC CARESPTQGREQYF
TRBD1 . TRBJ2-7 TRBV6-5 TGTGCCAGCAGCTGGGGACAGGGGATGGCCTACGAGCAGTACTTC CASSWGQGMAYEQYF
. . TRBJ2-1 TRBV6-1 TGTGCCAGCAGTGAAATTGGATGGCGCTCCTACAATGAGCAGTTCTTC CASSEIGWRSYNEQFF
TRBD1 . TRBJ1-6 TRBV6-6 TGTGCCAGTACAGGGGAATCCTATAATTCACCCCTCCACTTT CASTGESYNSPLHF
. . TRBJ2-5 TRBV7-6 TGTGCCAGCGTTCCAGGTAACCAAGAGACCCAGTACTTC CASVPGNQETQYF
. . TRBJ2-1 TRBV7-6 TGTGCCACCCAACCCACAGGGAATGAGCAGTTCTTC CATQPTGNEQFF
TRBD2 . TRBJ2-1 TRBV5-5 TGTGCCAGCAGCTTGGGGCTAGCGGGAGAGGCTTCCTACAATGAGCAGTTCTTC CASSLGLAGEASYNEQFF
. . TRBJ1-5 TRBV5-1 TGCGCCAGCAGCTTGGCAGGTGGGGACAATCAGCCCCAGCATTTT CASSLAGGDNQPQHF
. . TRBJ2-3 TRBV11-1 TGTGCCAGCAGCTCTACCGACAGCGTTACGCAGTATTTT CASSSTDSVTQYF
. . TRBJ2-7 TRBV10-3 TGTGCCACCACCCGGAACGATTGGGACTCCCGCGCCGAGCAGTACTTC CATTRNDWDSRAEQYF
TRBD1 . TRBJ1-5 TRBV19 TGTGCCAGTAGTCCCGGGACAGGGAATCAGCCCCAGCATTTT CASSPGTGNQPQHF
. . TRBJ2-7 TRBV4-2 TGTGCCAGCAGCCAAAGTACGGGGCGGTACGAGCAGTACTTC CASSQSTGRYEQYF
. . TRBJ2-7 TRBV9 TGTGCCAGCAGCTCCGGGTACGAGCAGTACTTC CASSSGYEQYF
. . TRBJ2-7 TRBV6-6 TGTGCCAGCAGTTTCCAGGGAGATCACTACGAGCAGTACTTC CASSFQGDHYEQYF
. . TRBJ1-2 TRBV4-1 TGCGCCAGCAGCCAAGATAAGACGGAGGGCCCTTATGGCTACACCTTC CASSQDKTEGPYGYTF
. . TRBJ2-5 TRBV5-4 TGTGCCAGCAGCCAGGGACTCCCTCAAGAGACCCAGTACTTC CASSQGLPQETQYF
. . TRBJ2-7 TRBV27 TGTGCCAGCAGTTACCGGGGGCACTCCTACGAGCAGTACTTC CASSYRGHSYEQYF
TRBD2 . TRBJ2-3 TRBV29-1 TGCAGCGTTTTCTCCTTAGCGGGGAGTTTGATGGATACGCAGTATTTT CSVFSLAGSLMDTQYF
. . TRBJ1-1 TRBV5-6 TGTGCCAGCAGCTTGGGATCAGCTTTATGGACTTTCTTT CASSLGSALWTFF
. . TRBJ1-1 TRBV5-4 TGTGCCAGCAGCCTGTGGGGATTTAACACTGAAGCTTTCTTT CASSLWGFNTEAFF
. . TRBJ1-3 TRBV27 TGTGCCAGCAGTTCAGATACTAGCTCTGGAAACACCATATATTTT CASSSDTSSGNTIYF